This is a list of T cell receptor beta chains from one sample in a study of blood T cells in healthy people across ages. One entry per CDR3 protein results from TCRdb running MiXCR on the 5' RACE reads. The sample has 750,000 to 850,000 distinct CDR3 sequences, roughly 25% seen once. These same records also appear under a second study, on T cells of mothers and their children.

Sequencing was performed on blood. Receptors originate from a boy between 10 and 17 years old in good health. Each CDR3 is given with its conserved first and last residue. The D gene is left open where the match is weak. Expanded clones get a size class; other rows say once, few or many, or leave the size out.

D gene	CDR3 length	V gene	J gene	clone size	CDR3 DNA	CDR3 protein
TRBD1	14	TRBV10-3	TRBJ1-2	few	TGTGCCATCAGTGCGCAGGGGGCGCAGAATGGCTACACCTTC	CAISAQGAQNGYTF
TRBD1	14	TRBV11-3	TRBJ2-2	few	TGTGCCAGCAGCCAGGGACAGCCTACCGGGGAGCTGTTTTTT	CASSQGQPTGELFF
.	15	TRBV5-1	TRBJ2-7	.	TGCGCCAGCAGCTTCGACGGCCGGGGCGCCTACGAGCAGTACTTC	CASSFDGRGAYEQYF
.	17	TRBV6-1	TRBJ2-2	.	TGTGCCAGCAAGGAGTTCGGGGCTGGTTTGGACACCGGGGAGCTGTTTTTT	CASKEFGAGLDTGELFF
.	16	TRBV7-8	TRBJ2-2	.	TGTGCCAGCAGCTCACAGGGTCGGTTGCACACCGGGGAGCTGTTTTTT	CASSSQGRLHTGELFF
TRBD2	15	TRBV6-2/TRBV6-3	TRBJ2-5	.	TGTGCCAGTAAGGGACTAGCGAGGGTCCAAGAGACCCAGTACTTC	CASKGLARVQETQYF
TRBD2	17	TRBV9	TRBJ2-7	.	TGTGCCAGCAGCCCCTACCCGCCTAGCGGGGACCCCTACGAGCAGTACTTC	CASSPYPPSGDPYEQYF
.	13	TRBV2	TRBJ2-4	.	TGTGCCAGCAGTGAGCAGGACGGAAACATTCAGTACTTC	CASSEQDGNIQYF
TRBD2	12	TRBV12-3/TRBV12-4	TRBJ2-7	.	TGTGCCAGCGCCCAGCGGGAATACGAGCAGTACTTC	CASAQREYEQYF
.	12	TRBV20-1	TRBJ1-1	.	TGCAGTGCTAGATACGAGAACACTGAAGCTTTCTTT	CSARYENTEAFF
TRBD2	16	TRBV20-1	TRBJ2-1	.	TGCAGTGCTATGCAGCCCGGGACTAGCGCGTACAATGAGCAGTTCTTC	CSAMQPGTSAYNEQFF
TRBD2	15	TRBV20-1	TRBJ2-5	.	TGCAGTGCTAGGGCATCTAGCGGGGGGTCGAAGACCCAGTACTTC	CSARASSGGSKTQYF
TRBD1	18	TRBV27	TRBJ2-3	few	TGTGCCAGCAGCCAAACCGGGACAGTTGATTGGTGGGCAGATACGCAGTATTTT	CASSQTGTVDWWADTQYF
TRBD1	16	TRBV27	TRBJ2-5	.	TGTGCCAGCAGTGAAAGTAACAGGGGGCTCGGGGAGACCCAGTACTTC	CASSESNRGLGETQYF
.	15	TRBV5-6	TRBJ1-2	few	TGTGCCAGCAGCTTCACTGACAGGCCCCGTTACGGCTACACCTTC	CASSFTDRPRYGYTF
.	12	TRBV10-3	TRBJ2-7	.	TGTGCCATCAGTGATACTCTCCACGAGCAGTACTTC	CAISDTLHEQYF
.	15	TRBV2	TRBJ1-1	few	TGTGCCAGCAGTAACTCAGGGGCCAGGAACACTGAAGCTTTCTTT	CASSNSGARNTEAFF
TRBD1	18	TRBV5-1	TRBJ2-1	few	TGCGCCAGCAGCTTGGGGGGCCGACAGGGTCCTTTCTACAATGAGCAGTTCTTC	CASSLGGRQGPFYNEQFF
.	15	TRBV20-1	TRBJ1-4	.	TGCAGTGCTAGAGATCGACTTCTAATACGGGAAAAACTGTTTTTT	CSARDRLLIREKLFF
.	13	TRBV9	TRBJ2-2	.	TGTGCCAGCTCGACGGACGTCACCGGGGAGCTGTTTTTT	CASSTDVTGELFF
.	12	TRBV20-1	TRBJ1-1	.	TGCAGTGCTACCCGTCTCAGAAGGGGAGCTTTCTTT	CSATRLRRGAFF
.	14	TRBV29-1	TRBJ2-1	.	TGCAGCGTATGGGACTCTCAAAGCTACAATGAGCAGTTCTTC	CSVWDSQSYNEQFF
.	15	TRBV3-1	TRBJ1-6	.	TGTGCCAGCAGCCAAGATGTGACCTCAAATTCACCCCTCCACTTT	CASSQDVTSNSPLHF
TRBD1	18	TRBV6-1	TRBJ2-6	.	TGTGCCAGCAGCCCAATACAGGGGGCCCGCTCTGGGGCCAACGTCCTGACTTTC	CASSPIQGARSGANVLTF
TRBD1	18	TRBV6-2/TRBV6-3	TRBJ2-6	few	TGTGCCAGCAGTTTTCGACCGGGACAGAACTCTGGGGCCAACGTCCTGACTTTC	CASSFRPGQNSGANVLTF
TRBD1	14	TRBV6-2/TRBV6-3	TRBJ1-1	many	TGTGCCAGCAGCTCCCAGGGGGTGAACACTGAAGCTTTCTTT	CASSSQGVNTEAFF
TRBD1	18	TRBV7-2	TRBJ1-1	few	TGTGCCAGCAGCTTAGCCCACCTACCGACAGGGGAGAGCGCTGAAGCTTTCTTT	CASSLAHLPTGESAEAFF
.	10	TRBV20-1	TRBJ1-6	.	TGCAGTGCTAGAGGTCCACCCCTCCACTTT	CSARGPPLHF
.	12	TRBV12-3/TRBV12-4	TRBJ1-2	few	TGTGCTAGCACCTTGGGGGGGTATGGCTACACCTTC	CASTLGGYGYTF
.	15	TRBV9	TRBJ1-4	.	TGTGCCAGCAGCCCGCAACTCGGTCTGGATGAAAAACTGTTTTTT	CASSPQLGLDEKLFF
TRBD1	14	TRBV5-6	TRBJ2-5	.	TGTGCCAGCAGCGATACAGGGGGCCAAGAGACCCAGTACTTC	CASSDTGGQETQYF
TRBD1	13	TRBV6-6	TRBJ1-2	.	TGTGCCAGCAGTTACCAGGGGGGGGATGGCTACACCTTC	CASSYQGGDGYTF
TRBD2	15	TRBV2	TRBJ2-5	.	TGTGCCAGCAGTGGCTTTACTAGCGGCCAAGAGACCCAGTACTTC	CASSGFTSGQETQYF
.	14	TRBV12-3/TRBV12-4	TRBJ1-1	few	TGTGCCAGCAGTTTGGGGGCTGGGGACACTGAAGCTTTCTTT	CASSLGAGDTEAFF
TRBD1	14	TRBV24-1	TRBJ2-1	.	TGTGCCACCAGTGATACCGGGACAGACAATGAGCAGTTCTTC	CATSDTGTDNEQFF
.	15	TRBV7-2	TRBJ1-3	few	TGTGCCAGCAGCTTAGCTTTACACTCTGGAAACACCATATATTTT	CASSLALHSGNTIYF
.	11	TRBV15	TRBJ2-5	.	TGTGCCACCAGCATACAAGAGACCCAGTACTTC	CATSIQETQYF
.	15	TRBV27	TRBJ2-7	.	TGTGCCAGCAGTTTGGGGCAGGGACTGTTCTACGAGCAGTACTTC	CASSLGQGLFYEQYF
.	14	TRBV29-1	TRBJ2-6	once	TGCAGCGTTAGGGAGGTACGTGGGGCCAACGTCCTGACTTTC	CSVREVRGANVLTF
TRBD2	14	TRBV7-6	TRBJ2-5	many	TGTGCCAGCAGCTTGCGGGGGGAACAAGAGACCCAGTACTTC	CASSLRGEQETQYF
.	15	TRBV7-9	TRBJ2-7	few	TGTGCCAGCAGCTTAGCATCAGGGGCGGCCTACGAGCAGTACTTC	CASSLASGAAYEQYF
.	14	TRBV7-2	TRBJ1-4	.	TGTGCCAGCAGCTCGGTGGGAGCTAATGAAAAACTGTTTTTT	CASSSVGANEKLFF
TRBD1	16	TRBV7-8	TRBJ1-6	few	TGTGCCAGCAGCCCCCCAATCCCGGGACAGGGCACACCCCTCCACTTT	CASSPPIPGQGTPLHF
.	14	TRBV20-1	TRBJ1-2	few	TGCAGTGCTAGAGACCCCCGGGGCCGGGGTGGCTACACCTTC	CSARDPRGRGGYTF
.	13	TRBV20-1	TRBJ1-2	few	TGCAGTGCTAGAGATGCGGAAAACTATGGCTGCACCTTC	CSARDAENYGCTF
.	13	TRBV12-3/TRBV12-4	TRBJ2-3	few	TGTGCCAGCGGCAGAGTGAGAGCAGATACGCAGTATTTT	CASGRVRADTQYF
TRBD1	13	TRBV27	TRBJ2-7	many	TGTGCCAGCAGTTTAGGGACAGGGTTCGAGCAGTACTTC	CASSLGTGFEQYF
.	14	TRBV7-2	TRBJ2-3	.	TGTGCCAGCAGCCCGAGGGGGGGAGAGGATACGCAGTATTTT	CASSPRGGEDTQYF